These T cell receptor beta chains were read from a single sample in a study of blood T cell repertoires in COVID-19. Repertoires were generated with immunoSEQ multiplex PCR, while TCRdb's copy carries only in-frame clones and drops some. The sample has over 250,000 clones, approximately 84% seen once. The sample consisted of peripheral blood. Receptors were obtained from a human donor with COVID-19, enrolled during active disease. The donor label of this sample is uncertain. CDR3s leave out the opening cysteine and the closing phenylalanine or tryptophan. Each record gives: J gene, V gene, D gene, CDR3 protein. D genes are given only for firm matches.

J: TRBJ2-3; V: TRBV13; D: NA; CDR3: ASSLRAGGGTDTQY
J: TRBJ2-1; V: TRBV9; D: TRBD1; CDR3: ASSERGTGGNEQF
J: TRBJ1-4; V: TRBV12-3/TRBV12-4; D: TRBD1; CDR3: ASKEGAYEKLF
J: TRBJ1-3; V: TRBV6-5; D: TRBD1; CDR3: ASSQTGEHTIY
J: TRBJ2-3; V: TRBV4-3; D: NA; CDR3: ASSQESVFTDTQY
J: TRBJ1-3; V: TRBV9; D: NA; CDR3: ASTPTGISGNTIY
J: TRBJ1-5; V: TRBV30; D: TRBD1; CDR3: AWSAPGGYQPQH
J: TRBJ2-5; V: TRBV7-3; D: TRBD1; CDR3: ASSLETGETQY
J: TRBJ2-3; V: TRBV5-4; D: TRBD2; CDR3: ASSGGLAVSTDTQY
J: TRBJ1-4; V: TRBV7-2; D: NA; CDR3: ASSLAMGGSNNEKLF
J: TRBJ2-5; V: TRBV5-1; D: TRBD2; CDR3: ASSFGILAGNQETQY
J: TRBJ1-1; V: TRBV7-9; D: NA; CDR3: ASSLAPGGGHTEAF
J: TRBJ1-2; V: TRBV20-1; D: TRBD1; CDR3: SASTRDSYGYT
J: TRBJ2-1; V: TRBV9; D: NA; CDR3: ASSPDSYNEQF
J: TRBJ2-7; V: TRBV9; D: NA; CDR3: ASSVGGSGAYEQY
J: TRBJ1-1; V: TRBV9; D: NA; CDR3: ASSGSDSTEAF
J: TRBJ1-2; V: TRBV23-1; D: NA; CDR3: ASSQKGGECGYT
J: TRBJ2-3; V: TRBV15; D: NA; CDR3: ATSRDYTDTQY
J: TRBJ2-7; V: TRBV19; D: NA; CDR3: ASSMSAGQYYEQY